This T cell receptor beta chain was found in a study of regulatory T cells in long-lasting Graves disease. Study summary: More than 5 years of antithyroid drugs with positive TSH receptor antibodies defined persistent Graves' disease.

The CDR3 sequence is 15 residues long. The V gene lost 7 bases and the J gene lost 0 bases, with 12 bases spanning the gap. The germline V gene has CDR1 MNHEY and CDR2 SMNVEV (reference sequence). Time point reported: persistent/refractory GD, antithyroid drugs over 5 years with positive TRAb. The TCR library was made from RNA extracted from PBMCs. Combining iRepertoire HTBI primers with Arm-PCR of CDR3 regions, the authors built TCR beta libraries. From the multiplex PCR reads, TCRdb called clonotypes with MiXCR, one entry per CDR3 protein. This table has under 500,000 distinct CDR3 sequences, more than 20% appearing once. Study-wide points: Owing to a sample size that was small, accuracy may have been reduced.

This clonotype has at least ten counts. Its specificity is not known. The receptor was derived from a female donor with Graves disease. The input for sequencing was peripheral blood mononuclear cells (PBMCs), taken when the disease was refractory, from a patient treated with antithyroid drugs. The chain has TRBV27 and TRBJ2-2; no firm D call. The CDR3 coding sequence is TGTGCCAGCACCTCTTCCCCCGCGAACACCGGGGAGCTGTTTTTT. Its protein is CASTSSPANTGELFF.